This is a list of T cell receptor beta chains from one sample in a study of cytomegalovirus exposure and HLA in healthy donors. Assay used: immunoSEQ multiplex PCR; TCRdb lists only in-frame clones, some missing. The sample data list about 41,000 clones. The sequenced material came from PBMCs. The receptor source for this set is a man under 40 in good health and CMV-seronegative. CDR3s include the opening cysteine and the closing phenylalanine or tryptophan. D genes are given only for firm matches.

V,D,J,DNA,CDR3
TRBV6-1,NA,TRBJ2-3,TGTGCCAGCAGTGAAGGCGGCTCGTCCGGGAATACGCAGTATTTT,CASSEGGSSGNTQYF
TRBV5-4,NA,TRBJ2-7,TGTGCCAGCAGACTCCGGGACTCTCCCTACGAGCAGTACTTC,CASRLRDSPYEQYF
TRBV9,TRBD1,TRBJ1-2,TGTGCCAGCAGCGCTACCGGGGACAGGGGGCCTTATGGCTACACCTTC,CASSATGDRGPYGYTF
TRBV4-3,TRBD2,TRBJ2-3,TGCGCCAGCAGCCAAAGGCCCAGAGTAGCGGGGGGCCTCACAGATACGCAGTATTTT,CASSQRPRVAGGLTDTQYF
TRBV15,NA,TRBJ1-5,TGTGCCACCAGCCAAGGAGGGGTTCAGCCCCAGCATTTT,CATSQGGVQPQHF
TRBV7-6,NA,TRBJ2-5,TGTGCCAGCAGCTTAAGGGACTTCGGGATAGAGACCCAGTACTTC,CASSLRDFGIETQYF
TRBV30,TRBD1,TRBJ2-7,TGTGCCTGGAGTGTACTAAGGGACAGGGGCTACGAGCAGTACTTC,CAWSVLRDRGYEQYF
TRBV5-1,TRBD1,TRBJ1-2,TGCGCCAGCAGCGGGGGACAGTATGGCTACACCTTC,CASSGGQYGYTF
TRBV2,TRBD2,TRBJ2-7,TGTGCCAGCAGTGAAGGACTAGCAACGTACGAGCAGTACTTC,CASSEGLATYEQYF
TRBV18,NA,TRBJ1-1,TGTGCCAGCTCACTTGACTTGAACACTGAAGCTTTCTTT,CASSLDLNTEAFF
TRBV7-9,NA,TRBJ2-5,TGTGCCAGCAGCTTAGCGCGTAGAAAAGAGACCCAGTACTTC,CASSLARRKETQYF
TRBV21-1,NA,TRBJ1-5,TGTGCCAGCAGCAAGGTAGATAATAGCAATCAGCCCCAGCATTTT,CASSKVDNSNQPQHF
TRBV1,NA,TRBJ1-2,TGCACCAGCAGCCAAGGGACAGGGGATAACTATGGCTACACCTTC,CTSSQGTGDNYGYTF
TRBV27,NA,TRBJ1-5,TGTGCCAGCAGTTTACTAGGGGTGATGGGCAATCAGCCCCAGCATTTT,CASSLLGVMGNQPQHF
TRBV6-1,TRBD2,TRBJ2-5,TGTGCCAGCAGTGAAGCAGCGGGGGGGCCAGAGACCCAGTACTTC,CASSEAAGGPETQYF
TRBV6-5,NA,TRBJ1-2,TGTGCCAGCAGTTCACGCAGGGTCTATGGCTACACCTTC,CASSSRRVYGYTF
TRBV4-1,NA,TRBJ2-1,TGCGCCAGCAGCCAAGGGAGCGAGCAGTTCTTC,CASSQGSEQFF
TRBV9,NA,TRBJ1-1,TGTGCCAGCAGCGTAGACGGACAGTACACTGAAGCTTTCTTT,CASSVDGQYTEAFF
TRBV7-8,TRBD1,TRBJ1-4,TGTGCCAGCACGGACAGGGTTGGAACTAATGAAAAACTGTTTTTT,CASTDRVGTNEKLFF
TRBV6-1,NA,TRBJ1-1,TGTGCCAGCAGTGAAGATGGGGGGAGCACTGAAGCTTTCTTT,CASSEDGGSTEAFF
TRBV2,TRBD2,TRBJ2-7,TGTGCCAGCAATATGGGACTAGCCTACGAGCAGTACTTC,CASNMGLAYEQYF
TRBV19,NA,TRBJ2-2,TGTGCCAGTAGGGCGGCAGGGAATACCGGGGAGCTGTTTTTT,CASRAAGNTGELFF
TRBV6-4,TRBD2,TRBJ2-3,TGTGCCAGCAGTGCCGAGCGGGGGGGCACAGATACGCAGTATTTT,CASSAERGGTDTQYF
TRBV6-1,NA,TRBJ2-7,TGTGCCAGCAGTGAACAGTCCTACGAGCAGTACTTC,CASSEQSYEQYF
TRBV4-3,NA,TRBJ2-5,TGCGCCAGCAGCCAAGTCAGGGAAGAGACCCAGTACTTC,CASSQVREETQYF
TRBV2,NA,TRBJ2-2,TGTGCCAGCAGTGAGACAGGCACCGGGGAGCTGTTTTTT,CASSETGTGELFF
TRBV12-5,TRBD1,TRBJ2-1,TGTGCTAGTGGTTTGGTACGGGACAGTGAGCAGTTCTTC,CASGLVRDSEQFF
TRBV9,TRBD1,TRBJ1-3,TGTGCCAGCGTGGACAGGGATGGAAACACCATATATTTT,CASVDRDGNTIYF
TRBV5-5,NA,TRBJ2-1,TGTGCCAGCAGCTCGAGCGGGAATGAGCAGTTCTTC,CASSSSGNEQFF
TRBV15,NA,TRBJ1-2,TGTGCCACCAGCTCCTATAAGCAGGGTAACTATGGCTACACCTTC,CATSSYKQGNYGYTF